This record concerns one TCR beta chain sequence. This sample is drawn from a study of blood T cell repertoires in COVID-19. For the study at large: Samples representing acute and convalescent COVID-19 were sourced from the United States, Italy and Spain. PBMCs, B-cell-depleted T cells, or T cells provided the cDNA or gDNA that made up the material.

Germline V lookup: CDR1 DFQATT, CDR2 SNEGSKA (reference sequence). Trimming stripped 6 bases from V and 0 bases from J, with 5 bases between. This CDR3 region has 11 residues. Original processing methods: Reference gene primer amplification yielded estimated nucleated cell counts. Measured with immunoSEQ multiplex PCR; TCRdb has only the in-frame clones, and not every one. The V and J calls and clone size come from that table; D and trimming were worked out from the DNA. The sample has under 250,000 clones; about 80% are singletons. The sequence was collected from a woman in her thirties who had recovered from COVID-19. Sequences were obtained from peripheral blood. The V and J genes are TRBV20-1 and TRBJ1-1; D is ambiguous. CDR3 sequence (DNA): TGCAGTGCGCGAATGAACACTGAAGCTTTCTTT. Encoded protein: CSARMNTEAFF.